The rows below give T cell receptor beta chains drawn from one sample of a study of blood T cell repertoires in COVID-19. Clones were read by immunoSEQ multiplex PCR, and TCRdb kept only the in-frame ones, dropping some. The table includes about 160,000 clones, 85% detected once. Sequencing used peripheral blood. The receptors derive from a human donor with acute or convalescent COVID-19. The donor label of this sample is uncertain. The CDR3 runs from the conserved cysteine through the conserved F or W. The order of the fields is J gene, clone size, V gene, D gene, CDR3 protein, CDR3 DNA. D genes are given only for firm matches. Part of the rows lack a size; the others show once, few, many or a class for expanded clones.

j_call: TRBJ2-2
clone_size: -
v_call: TRBV11-2
d_call: -
cdr3_aa: CASSNAGSGELFF
cdr3_nt: TGTGCCAGCAGCAACGCAGGGTCCGGGGAGCTGTTTTTT

j_call: TRBJ2-1
clone_size: -
v_call: TRBV5-1
d_call: -
cdr3_aa: CASSLEVRGIHEQFF
cdr3_nt: TGCGCCAGCAGCTTGGAGGTTCGGGGGATTCATGAGCAGTTCTTC

j_call: TRBJ2-7
clone_size: -
v_call: TRBV11-2
d_call: TRBD1
cdr3_aa: CASFTGVGEQYF
cdr3_nt: TGTGCCAGCTTCACAGGGGTAGGCGAGCAGTACTTC

j_call: TRBJ2-1
clone_size: -
v_call: TRBV11-3
d_call: TRBD1
cdr3_aa: CASSLGDRGKYNEQFF
cdr3_nt: TGTGCCAGCAGCTTAGGGGACAGGGGGAAGTACAATGAGCAGTTCTTC

j_call: TRBJ2-2
clone_size: -
v_call: TRBV24-1
d_call: TRBD1
cdr3_aa: CATSATRGQGESGELFF
cdr3_nt: TGTGCCACCAGTGCGACCCGGGGACAGGGGGAGTCCGGGGAGCTGTTTTTT

j_call: TRBJ1-1
clone_size: -
v_call: TRBV5-1
d_call: -
cdr3_aa: CASSLAQGGTEAFF
cdr3_nt: TGCGCCAGCAGCTTGGCCCAGGGAGGCACTGAAGCTTTCTTT

j_call: TRBJ2-1
clone_size: -
v_call: TRBV18
d_call: -
cdr3_aa: CASSPPVQAGNNEQFF
cdr3_nt: TGTGCCAGCTCACCACCGGTACAGGCCGGTAACAATGAGCAGTTCTTC

j_call: TRBJ1-1
clone_size: few
v_call: TRBV19
d_call: -
cdr3_aa: CASSLGYRNTEAFF
cdr3_nt: TGTGCCAGTAGTCTGGGCTATCGGAACACTGAAGCTTTCTTT

j_call: TRBJ1-5
clone_size: -
v_call: TRBV3-1/TRBV3-2
d_call: -
cdr3_aa: CASSQGGGQPQHF
cdr3_nt: TGTGCCAGCAGCCAAGGGGGAGGGCAGCCCCAGCATTTT

j_call: TRBJ1-1
clone_size: once
v_call: TRBV7-2
d_call: -
cdr3_aa: CASSPRVLDTEAFF
cdr3_nt: TGTGCCAGCAGCCCCAGGGTTTTGGACACTGAAGCTTTCTTT

j_call: TRBJ2-1
clone_size: -
v_call: TRBV19
d_call: -
cdr3_aa: CASIRTGSYNEQFF
cdr3_nt: TGTGCCAGTATAAGGACGGGGTCCTACAATGAGCAGTTCTTC

j_call: TRBJ1-5
clone_size: few
v_call: TRBV4-3
d_call: -
cdr3_aa: CASSQGPLTLEGNQPQHF
cdr3_nt: TGCGCCAGCAGCCAAGGCCCCCTTACCTTGGAGGGCAATCAGCCCCAGCATTTT

j_call: TRBJ1-1
clone_size: -
v_call: TRBV15
d_call: TRBD1
cdr3_aa: CATSTTGGSPEAFF
cdr3_nt: TGTGCCACCAGCACTACAGGGGGAAGCCCTGAAGCTTTCTTT

j_call: TRBJ1-4
clone_size: -
v_call: TRBV3-1/TRBV3-2
d_call: -
cdr3_aa: CASSLQTGTNEKLFF
cdr3_nt: TGTGCCAGCAGCCTCCAGACAGGCACTAATGAAAAACTGTTTTTT

j_call: TRBJ2-1
clone_size: once
v_call: TRBV28
d_call: TRBD1
cdr3_aa: CASSLDRGVLDEQFF
cdr3_nt: TGTGCCAGCAGCCTGGACAGGGGGGTTTTGGATGAGCAGTTCTTC

j_call: TRBJ2-3
clone_size: few
v_call: TRBV5-1
d_call: -
cdr3_aa: CASGYRDTQYF
cdr3_nt: TGCGCCAGCGGTTATCGGGATACGCAGTATTTT

j_call: TRBJ1-2
clone_size: -
v_call: TRBV6-5
d_call: -
cdr3_aa: CASSSTRVGGYTF
cdr3_nt: TGTGCCAGCAGTAGCACTCGGGTAGGAGGCTACACCTTC

j_call: TRBJ1-2
clone_size: -
v_call: TRBV19
d_call: -
cdr3_aa: CASSIWQAQGYTF
cdr3_nt: TGTGCCAGTAGTATCTGGCAGGCTCAGGGCTACACCTTC

j_call: TRBJ1-2
clone_size: -
v_call: TRBV10-3
d_call: -
cdr3_aa: CAISPQMDSKGGYTF
cdr3_nt: TGTGCCATCAGCCCCCAGATGGACAGTAAAGGCGGCTACACCTTC

j_call: TRBJ1-1
clone_size: -
v_call: TRBV5-4
d_call: TRBD1
cdr3_aa: CASSRTLGGVTEAFF
cdr3_nt: TGTGCCAGCAGCCGTACATTAGGGGGCGTCACTGAAGCTTTCTTT

j_call: TRBJ2-2
clone_size: -
v_call: TRBV4-1
d_call: TRBD1
cdr3_aa: CASSHRTGQTNTGELFF
cdr3_nt: TGCGCCAGCAGCCACCGCACGGGACAGACGAACACCGGGGAGCTGTTTTTT

j_call: TRBJ1-1
clone_size: -
v_call: TRBV6-1
d_call: TRBD1
cdr3_aa: CASSPGTGLNTEAFF
cdr3_nt: TGTGCCAGCAGTCCCGGGACAGGCCTGAACACTGAAGCTTTCTTT

j_call: TRBJ2-7
clone_size: -
v_call: TRBV5-1
d_call: TRBD2
cdr3_aa: CASSPEGGIRTIEQYF
cdr3_nt: TGCGCCAGCAGCCCGGAGGGAGGGATTCGTACGATCGAGCAGTACTTC

j_call: TRBJ1-3
clone_size: -
v_call: TRBV15
d_call: -
cdr3_aa: CATSRDRGFSGNTIYF
cdr3_nt: TGTGCCACCAGCAGAGACAGGGGTTTCTCTGGAAACACCATATATTTT

j_call: TRBJ1-4
clone_size: -
v_call: TRBV19
d_call: -
cdr3_aa: CASSQGQLTTNEKLFF
cdr3_nt: TGTGCCAGTAGTCAGGGGCAGCTCACAACTAATGAAAAACTGTTTTTT

j_call: TRBJ2-2
clone_size: -
v_call: TRBV9
d_call: TRBD2
cdr3_aa: CASSGEGTSGYNTGELFF
cdr3_nt: TGTGCCAGCAGCGGAGAGGGGACTAGCGGGTATAACACCGGGGAGCTGTTTTTT

j_call: TRBJ2-1
clone_size: -
v_call: TRBV24-1
d_call: TRBD2
cdr3_aa: CATSDRTGGDSYNEQFF
cdr3_nt: TGTGCCACCAGTGACCGGACCGGGGGGGACTCCTACAATGAGCAGTTCTTC

j_call: TRBJ2-1
clone_size: -
v_call: TRBV15
d_call: -
cdr3_aa: CATSGTGQMYNEQFF
cdr3_nt: TGTGCCACCAGCGGAACGGGACAAATGTACAATGAGCAGTTCTTC

j_call: TRBJ2-5
clone_size: -
v_call: TRBV4-2
d_call: TRBD2
cdr3_aa: CASSPRASGGQETQYF
cdr3_nt: TGTGCCAGCAGCCCGCGGGCTAGCGGGGGACAAGAGACCCAGTACTTC

j_call: TRBJ1-2
clone_size: -
v_call: TRBV7-9
d_call: -
cdr3_aa: CASSPGQSYGYTF
cdr3_nt: TGTGCCAGCAGCCCAGGGCAGTCCTATGGCTACACCTTC

j_call: TRBJ1-1
clone_size: -
v_call: TRBV5-4
d_call: -
cdr3_aa: CASSLGGDMNTEAFF
cdr3_nt: TGTGCCAGCAGCTTAGGTGGGGACATGAACACTGAAGCTTTCTTT

j_call: TRBJ2-5
clone_size: -
v_call: TRBV6-5
d_call: TRBD2
cdr3_aa: CASRPLAGAQETQYF
cdr3_nt: TGTGCCAGCAGGCCCCTAGCGGGGGCCCAAGAGACCCAGTACTTC

j_call: TRBJ1-3
clone_size: few
v_call: TRBV9
d_call: -
cdr3_aa: CASSVQGSSSGNTIYF
cdr3_nt: TGTGCCAGCAGCGTACAGGGTTCCAGCTCTGGAAACACCATATATTTT

j_call: TRBJ2-3
clone_size: -
v_call: TRBV18
d_call: -
cdr3_aa: CASSLSRQRKTDTQYF
cdr3_nt: TGTGCCAGCTCACTATCGAGGCAGCGTAAGACAGATACGCAGTATTTT

j_call: TRBJ1-1
clone_size: -
v_call: TRBV7-9
d_call: -
cdr3_aa: CASSFGRENTEAFF
cdr3_nt: TGTGCCAGCAGCTTTGGGCGGGAGAACACTGAAGCTTTCTTT

j_call: TRBJ1-1
clone_size: -
v_call: TRBV15
d_call: -
cdr3_aa: CATSRDQGLNTEAFF
cdr3_nt: TGTGCCACCAGCAGAGATCAGGGGCTTAACACTGAAGCTTTCTTT

j_call: TRBJ1-4
clone_size: -
v_call: TRBV7-2
d_call: TRBD1
cdr3_aa: CASSPGQGAPGEKLFF
cdr3_nt: TGTGCCAGCAGCCCGGGACAGGGGGCGCCAGGGGAAAAACTGTTTTTT

j_call: TRBJ1-6
clone_size: once
v_call: TRBV5-4
d_call: TRBD1
cdr3_aa: CASSPMTGNRTPLHF
cdr3_nt: TGTGCCAGCAGCCCGATGACAGGGAATAGGACACCCCTCCACTTT

j_call: TRBJ1-4
clone_size: -
v_call: TRBV29-1
d_call: -
cdr3_aa: CSAEGGVGPDEKLFF
cdr3_nt: TGCAGCGCCGAAGGCGGGGTCGGACCCGATGAAAAACTGTTTTTT

j_call: TRBJ1-5
clone_size: -
v_call: TRBV2
d_call: -
cdr3_aa: CASNTGGGNQPQHF
cdr3_nt: TGTGCCAGCAATACAGGCGGGGGCAATCAGCCCCAGCATTTT

j_call: TRBJ1-5
clone_size: -
v_call: TRBV28
d_call: -
cdr3_aa: CASQPGGYRNQPQHF
cdr3_nt: TGTGCCAGCCAACCCGGGGGGTATCGCAATCAGCCCCAGCATTTT

j_call: TRBJ2-5
clone_size: -
v_call: TRBV27
d_call: -
cdr3_aa: CASAGAQPQETQYF
cdr3_nt: TGTGCCAGCGCGGGGGCCCAGCCTCAAGAGACCCAGTACTTC

j_call: TRBJ2-2
clone_size: -
v_call: TRBV27
d_call: -
cdr3_aa: CASRPRGSTGELFF
cdr3_nt: TGTGCCAGCAGGCCTCGGGGGAGCACCGGGGAGCTGTTTTTT

j_call: TRBJ2-2
clone_size: -
v_call: TRBV19
d_call: -
cdr3_aa: CASSKPGDPGELFF
cdr3_nt: TGTGCCAGTAGTAAACCAGGGGACCCCGGGGAGCTGTTTTTT

j_call: TRBJ1-3
clone_size: -
v_call: TRBV12-3/TRBV12-4
d_call: -
cdr3_aa: CASTNPGNTIYF
cdr3_nt: TGTGCCAGCACCAATCCTGGAAACACCATATATTTT

j_call: TRBJ1-1
clone_size: -
v_call: TRBV2
d_call: -
cdr3_aa: CASRNSGLPEAFF
cdr3_nt: TGTGCCAGCAGAAACTCAGGGTTACCTGAAGCTTTCTTT

j_call: TRBJ1-3
clone_size: -
v_call: TRBV3-1/TRBV3-2
d_call: TRBD1
cdr3_aa: CASSQALRDRGGNTIYF
cdr3_nt: TGTGCCAGCAGCCAAGCGCTCCGGGACAGGGGAGGAAACACCATATATTTT

j_call: TRBJ2-7
clone_size: -
v_call: TRBV28
d_call: -
cdr3_aa: CASSPRPGIELPYEQYF
cdr3_nt: TGTGCCAGCAGCCCTCGGCCAGGGATCGAACTCCCTTACGAGCAGTACTTC

j_call: TRBJ1-1
clone_size: -
v_call: TRBV20-1
d_call: -
cdr3_aa: CSASMYSGLQGNTEAFF
cdr3_nt: TGCAGTGCTAGTATGTATTCCGGTTTACAGGGGAACACTGAAGCTTTCTTT

j_call: TRBJ1-2
clone_size: -
v_call: TRBV4-1
d_call: TRBD1
cdr3_aa: CASSQTTGTGATYGYTF
cdr3_nt: TGCGCCAGCAGCCAAACCACCGGGACAGGGGCGACCTATGGCTACACCTTC

j_call: TRBJ2-1
clone_size: -
v_call: TRBV14
d_call: TRBD2
cdr3_aa: CASSRRPLAGGSEQFF
cdr3_nt: TGTGCCAGCAGCCGCAGGCCACTAGCGGGGGGGAGTGAGCAGTTCTTC

j_call: TRBJ1-2
clone_size: -
v_call: TRBV19
d_call: TRBD1
cdr3_aa: CASSPRSGQGAYGYTF
cdr3_nt: TGTGCCAGTAGTCCTCGATCGGGACAGGGGGCCTATGGCTACACCTTC

j_call: TRBJ2-7
clone_size: -
v_call: TRBV27
d_call: -
cdr3_aa: CASSLFTSTREQYF
cdr3_nt: TGTGCCAGCAGTTTATTTACATCAACTAGAGAGCAGTACTTC